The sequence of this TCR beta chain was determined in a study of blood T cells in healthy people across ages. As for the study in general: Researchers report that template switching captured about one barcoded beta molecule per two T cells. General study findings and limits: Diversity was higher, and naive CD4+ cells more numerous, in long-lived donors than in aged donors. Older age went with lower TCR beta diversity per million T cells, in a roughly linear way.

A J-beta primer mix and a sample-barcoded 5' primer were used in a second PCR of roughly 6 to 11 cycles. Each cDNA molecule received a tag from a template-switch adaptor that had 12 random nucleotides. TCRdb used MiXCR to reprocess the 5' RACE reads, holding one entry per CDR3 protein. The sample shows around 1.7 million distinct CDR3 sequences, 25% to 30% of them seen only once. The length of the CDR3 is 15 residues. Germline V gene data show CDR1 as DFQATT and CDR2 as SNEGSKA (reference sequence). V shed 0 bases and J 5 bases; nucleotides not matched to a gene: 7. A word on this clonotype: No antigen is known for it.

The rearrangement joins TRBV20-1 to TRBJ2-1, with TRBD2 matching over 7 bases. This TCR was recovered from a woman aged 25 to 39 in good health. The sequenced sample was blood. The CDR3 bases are TGCAGTGCTAGAGATCTCGGGAGGCAGAACAATGAGCAGTTCTTC. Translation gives CSARDLGRQNNEQFF.